The rows below give T cell receptor beta chains drawn from one sample of a study of T cell responses to AZD1222 COVID-19 vaccine. Only in-frame clones appear in the TCRdb table, and some are missing; sequencing was by immunoSEQ multiplex PCR. The table includes some 67,000 clones, about 83% detected once. The sequences come from peripheral blood, collected 28 days after the second AZD1222 dose. The receptors shown here come from an adult who received the AZD1222 COVID-19 vaccine. The CDR3 runs from the conserved cysteine through the conserved F or W. A D gene is named only where the DNA matches it firmly. Where a row states a size, it is once, few, many or the class of an expanded clone; other rows omit it.

v_gene,d_gene,len,j_gene,abundance,CDR3aa,CDR3nt
TRBV9,NA,17,TRBJ2-5,NA,CASSPYSGGRYQETQYF,TGTGCCAGCAGCCCCTACTCCGGAGGTCGGTACCAAGAGACCCAGTACTTC
TRBV11-1,NA,16,TRBJ2-7,NA,CASSLMGTGSSYEQYF,TGTGCCAGCAGCTTGATGGGGACGGGGAGCTCCTACGAGCAGTACTTC
TRBV6-2/TRBV6-3,NA,11,TRBJ2-1,NA,CASSSRNEQFF,TGTGCCAGCAGTTCCCGGAATGAGCAGTTCTTC
TRBV4-3,NA,14,TRBJ1-4,NA,CASSQLVGKEKLFF,TGCGCCAGCAGCCAATTAGTCGGGAAGGAAAAACTGTTTTTT
TRBV15,NA,16,TRBJ1-3,once,CATSSGGQTSGNTIYF,TGTGCCACCAGCAGTGGAGGACAGACCTCTGGAAACACCATATATTTT
TRBV4-2,NA,15,TRBJ1-1,many,CASSQVWRDPRGAFF,TGTGCCAGCAGCCAAGTTTGGCGGGACCCTAGGGGAGCTTTCTTT
TRBV7-8,NA,14,TRBJ1-6,NA,CASSPTELNSPLHF,TGTGCCAGCAGCCCCACAGAGCTTAATTCACCCCTCCACTTT
TRBV13,NA,14,TRBJ1-1,NA,CASSLEDRNTEAFF,TGTGCCAGCAGCCTTGAGGACCGGAACACTGAAGCTTTCTTT
TRBV27,NA,17,TRBJ2-1,NA,CASSLRLFPRTHNEQFF,TGTGCCAGCAGTTTAAGGCTCTTTCCAAGGACTCACAATGAGCAGTTCTTC
TRBV18,NA,15,TRBJ2-7,NA,CASSPSLTGTYEQYF,TGTGCCAGCTCACCGTCCCTTACGGGCACCTACGAGCAGTACTTC
TRBV7-2,NA,14,TRBJ2-2,NA,CASSPMRGTGELFF,TGTGCCAGCAGCCCGATGCGAGGCACCGGGGAGCTGTTTTTT
TRBV2,TRBD1,13,TRBJ1-1,NA,CASKDRGNTEAFF,TGTGCCAGCAAAGACAGGGGGAACACTGAAGCTTTCTTT
TRBV5-6,NA,15,TRBJ1-5,NA,CASSWAPKGGQPQHF,TGTGCCAGCAGCTGGGCCCCTAAGGGAGGCCAGCCCCAGCATTTT
TRBV18,TRBD1,15,TRBJ1-2,NA,CASSAGGQVEHGYTF,TGTGCCAGCTCAGCTGGGGGACAGGTGGAACACGGCTACACCTTC
TRBV6-5,TRBD1,16,TRBJ2-5,NA,CASSYGGTGLQETQYF,TGTGCCAGCAGTTACGGTGGGACAGGCCTTCAAGAGACCCAGTACTTC
TRBV6-5,NA,14,TRBJ1-2,NA,CATQPGHPNYGYTF,TGTGCCACTCAACCGGGACACCCTAACTATGGCTACACCTTC
TRBV2,NA,12,TRBJ1-4,NA,CASSRMGEKLFF,TGTGCCAGCTCTCGGATGGGGGAAAAACTGTTTTTT
TRBV5-4,NA,16,TRBJ1-5,NA,CASSLDGGAEGQPQHF,TGTGCCAGCAGCTTGGATGGGGGCGCCGAAGGTCAGCCCCAGCATTTT
TRBV7-9,NA,14,TRBJ2-2,NA,CASRTAWNTGELFF,TGTGCCAGCAGGACCGCCTGGAACACCGGGGAGCTGTTTTTT
TRBV10-2,NA,13,TRBJ1-3,NA,CASGWDSGNTIYF,TGCGCCAGCGGGTGGGACTCTGGAAACACCATATATTTT
TRBV6-5,TRBD2,14,TRBJ2-1,NA,CASRLAGGPAEQFF,TGTGCCAGCAGGCTAGCGGGGGGGCCTGCGGAGCAGTTCTTC
TRBV19,NA,14,TRBJ1-2,NA,CASSPVHSPKGYTF,TGTGCCAGTAGTCCAGTCCACTCGCCAAAGGGCTACACCTTC
TRBV5-1,TRBD2,16,TRBJ2-1,NA,CASSFSTSGGNNEQFF,TGCGCCAGCAGCTTCTCGACTAGCGGGGGGAACAATGAGCAGTTCTTC
TRBV19,NA,12,TRBJ1-5,NA,CASSRGHEPQHF,TGTGCCAGTAGCAGGGGTCATGAGCCCCAGCATTTT
TRBV7-7,TRBD1,16,TRBJ2-5,NA,CASSSRQGVGQETQYF,TGTGCCAGCAGCTCGCGACAGGGCGTCGGCCAAGAGACCCAGTACTTC
TRBV7-9,NA,15,TRBJ2-1,once,CASRTPASNHNEQFF,TGTGCCAGCAGGACTCCGGCTAGCAACCACAATGAGCAGTTCTTC
TRBV5-1,NA,14,TRBJ2-2,NA,CASSIDGYTGELFF,TGCGCCAGCAGCATAGACGGATACACCGGGGAGCTGTTTTTT
TRBV5-1,NA,15,TRBJ1-5,NA,CASSLQGGMNQPQHF,TGCGCCAGCAGCTTGCAAGGGGGGATGAATCAGCCCCAGCATTTT
TRBV6-5,TRBD1,13,TRBJ2-1,few,CASSRDRVNEQFF,TGTGCCAGCAGCCGGGACAGGGTGAATGAGCAGTTCTTC
TRBV21-1,NA,12,TRBJ2-7,NA,CASSKLGYEQYF,TGTGCCAGCAGCAAATTGGGGTACGAGCAGTACTTC
TRBV7-9,NA,13,TRBJ1-1,NA,CASSPGRNTEAFF,TGTGCCAGCAGCCCCGGCCGGAACACTGAAGCTTTCTTT
TRBV10-3,TRBD1,14,TRBJ1-4,NA,CAISEDRAGEKLFF,TGTGCCATCAGCGAGGACAGGGCAGGAGAAAAACTGTTTTTT
TRBV5-6,NA,14,TRBJ2-7,NA,CASSPQGAITEQYF,TGTGCCAGCAGCCCGCAGGGCGCGATTACTGAGCAGTACTTC
TRBV6-6,NA,10,TRBJ2-1,NA,CASWGQGEFF,TGTGCCAGCTGGGGGCAGGGAGAGTTCTTC
TRBV4-2,TRBD2,18,TRBJ2-3,NA,CASSPEGLAGGLTDTQYF,TGTGCCAGCAGCCCAGAGGGACTAGCGGGGGGCTTGACAGATACGCAGTATTTT
TRBV18,NA,16,TRBJ1-4,few,CASSPDLEVANEKLFF,TGTGCCAGCTCACCTGACCTCGAGGTGGCTAATGAAAAACTGTTTTTT
TRBV7-2,NA,13,TRBJ1-1,NA,CASSSYTDPEAFF,TGTGCCAGCAGCTCCTACACGGATCCTGAAGCTTTCTTT
TRBV4-2,NA,14,TRBJ1-1,NA,CASSQDSRNTEAFF,TGTGCCAGCAGCCAAGATAGTAGGAACACTGAAGCTTTCTTT